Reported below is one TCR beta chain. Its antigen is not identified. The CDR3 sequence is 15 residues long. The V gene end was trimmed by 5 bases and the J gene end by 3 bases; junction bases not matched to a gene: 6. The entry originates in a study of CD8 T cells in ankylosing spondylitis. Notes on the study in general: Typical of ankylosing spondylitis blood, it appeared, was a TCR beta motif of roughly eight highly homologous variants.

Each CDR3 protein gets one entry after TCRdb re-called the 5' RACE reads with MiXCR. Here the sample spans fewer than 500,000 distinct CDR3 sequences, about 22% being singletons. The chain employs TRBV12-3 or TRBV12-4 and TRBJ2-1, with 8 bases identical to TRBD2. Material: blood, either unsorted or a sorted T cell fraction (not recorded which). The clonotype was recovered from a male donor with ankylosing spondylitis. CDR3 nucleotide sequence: TGTGCCAGCAGTCTGAGCGGGAGCATCTACAATGAGCAGTTCTTC. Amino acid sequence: CASSLSGSIYNEQFF.